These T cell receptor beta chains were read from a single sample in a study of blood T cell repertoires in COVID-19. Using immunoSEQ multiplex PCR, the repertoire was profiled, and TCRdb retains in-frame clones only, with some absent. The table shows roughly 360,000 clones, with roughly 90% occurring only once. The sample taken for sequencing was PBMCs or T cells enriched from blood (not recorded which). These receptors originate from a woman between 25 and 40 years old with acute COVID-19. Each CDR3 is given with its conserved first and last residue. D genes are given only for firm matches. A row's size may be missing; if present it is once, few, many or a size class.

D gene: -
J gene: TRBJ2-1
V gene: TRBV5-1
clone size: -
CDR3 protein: CASSGTGGTSYNEQFF
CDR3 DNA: TGCGCCAGCAGCGGAACCGGGGGAACCTCCTACAATGAGCAGTTCTTC

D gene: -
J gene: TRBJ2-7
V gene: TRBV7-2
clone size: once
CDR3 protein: CASTALYVAGEQYF
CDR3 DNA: TGTGCCAGCACCGCCCTCTATGTGGCGGGAGAGCAGTACTTC

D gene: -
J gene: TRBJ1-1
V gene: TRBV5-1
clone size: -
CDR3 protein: CASAPGTSNTEAFF
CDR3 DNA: TGCGCCAGCGCCCCAGGGACATCGAACACTGAAGCTTTCTTT

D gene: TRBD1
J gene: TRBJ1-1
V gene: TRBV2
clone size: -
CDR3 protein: CASSVWTGGTGTEAFF
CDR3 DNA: TGTGCCAGCAGTGTGTGGACAGGGGGGACTGGCACTGAAGCTTTCTTT

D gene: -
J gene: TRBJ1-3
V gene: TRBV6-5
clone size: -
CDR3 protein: CASSLAATGNTIYF
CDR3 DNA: TGTGCCAGCAGTTTAGCTGCTACTGGAAACACCATATATTTT

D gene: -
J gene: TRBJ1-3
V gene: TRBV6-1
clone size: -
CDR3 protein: CASSEAPTGLGDTIYF
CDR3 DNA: TGTGCCAGCAGTGAAGCCCCGACAGGCCTCGGGGACACCATATATTTT

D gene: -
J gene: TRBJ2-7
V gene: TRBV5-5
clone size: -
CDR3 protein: CASSFDDNPYF
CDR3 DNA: TGTGCCAGCAGCTTCGATGACAATCCGTACTTC

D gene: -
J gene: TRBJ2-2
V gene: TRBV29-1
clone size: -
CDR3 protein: CSVRQTRNTGELFF
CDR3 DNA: TGCAGCGTAAGACAGACTCGGAACACCGGGGAGCTGTTTTTT

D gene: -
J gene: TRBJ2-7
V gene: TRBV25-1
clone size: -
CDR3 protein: CASSPSASYEQYF
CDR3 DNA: TGTGCCAGCAGTCCTAGTGCTTCCTACGAGCAGTACTTC

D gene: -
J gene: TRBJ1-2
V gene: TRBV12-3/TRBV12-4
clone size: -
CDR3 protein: CASSRAGNYGYTF
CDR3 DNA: TGTGCCAGCAGTCGGGCGGGGAACTATGGCTACACCTTC

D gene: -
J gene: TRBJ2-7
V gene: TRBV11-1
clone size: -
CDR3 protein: CASSPTRQGLVYEQYF
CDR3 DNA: TGTGCCAGCAGCCCCACGAGGCAAGGTCTCGTCTACGAGCAGTACTTC

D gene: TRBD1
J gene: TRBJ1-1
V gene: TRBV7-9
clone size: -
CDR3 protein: CASSLRQGGNTEAFF
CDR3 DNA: TGTGCCAGCAGCCTCCGACAGGGGGGGAACACTGAAGCTTTCTTT

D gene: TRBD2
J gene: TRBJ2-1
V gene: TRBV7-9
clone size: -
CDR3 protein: CASSQWASGNNEQFF
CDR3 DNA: TGTGCCAGCAGCCAGTGGGCTAGCGGAAACAATGAGCAGTTCTTC

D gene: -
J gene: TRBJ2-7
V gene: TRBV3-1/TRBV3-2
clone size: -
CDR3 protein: CASRQSGVYREHF
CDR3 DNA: TGTGCCAGCAGACAAAGCGGAGTCTACAGGGAACACTTC

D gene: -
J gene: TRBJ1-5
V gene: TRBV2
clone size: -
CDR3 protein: CASRADSTNQPQHF
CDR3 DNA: TGTGCCAGCAGGGCTGACAGCACCAATCAGCCCCAGCATTTT

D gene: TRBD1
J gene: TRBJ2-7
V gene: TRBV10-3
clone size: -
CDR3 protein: CAISGTGPPSYEQYF
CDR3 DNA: TGTGCCATCAGTGGGACAGGGCCTCCTTCCTACGAGCAGTACTTC

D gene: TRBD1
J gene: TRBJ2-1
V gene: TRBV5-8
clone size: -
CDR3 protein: CASSAGTAYNEQFF
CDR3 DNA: TGTGCCAGCAGCGCCGGGACAGCCTACAATGAGCAGTTCTTC

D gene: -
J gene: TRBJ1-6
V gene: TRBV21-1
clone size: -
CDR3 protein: CASSKASRTGRNYYNSPLHF
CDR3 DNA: TGTGCCAGCAGCAAAGCATCCCGGACAGGACGGAATTACTATAATTCACCCCTCCACTTT

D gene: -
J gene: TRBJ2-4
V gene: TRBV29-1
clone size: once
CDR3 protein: CSVSPGRRDIQYF
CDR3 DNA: TGCAGCGTTTCCCCGGGACGGAGGGACATTCAGTACTTC

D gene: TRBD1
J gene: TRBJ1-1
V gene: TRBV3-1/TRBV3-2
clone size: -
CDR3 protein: CASSRTGGETEAFF
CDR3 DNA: TGTGCCAGCAGCCGGACAGGGGGCGAGACTGAAGCTTTCTTT

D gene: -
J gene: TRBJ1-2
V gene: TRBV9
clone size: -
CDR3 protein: CASRPREGRNYGYTF
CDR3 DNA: TGTGCCAGTCGGCCCCGGGAGGGACGGAACTATGGCTACACCTTC

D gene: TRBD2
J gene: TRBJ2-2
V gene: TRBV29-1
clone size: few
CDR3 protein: CSVEDQAGSTGELFF
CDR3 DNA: TGCAGCGTTGAAGATCAAGCGGGGAGCACCGGGGAGCTGTTTTTT

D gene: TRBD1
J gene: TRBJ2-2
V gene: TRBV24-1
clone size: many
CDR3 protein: CATSENTGTVTGELFF
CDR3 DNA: TGTGCCACCAGTGAGAATACAGGGACAGTCACCGGGGAGCTGTTTTTT

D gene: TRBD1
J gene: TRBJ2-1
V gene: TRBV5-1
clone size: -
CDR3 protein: CATSKDRGDEQFF
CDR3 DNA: TGCGCCACGTCCAAGGACAGGGGCGATGAGCAGTTCTTC

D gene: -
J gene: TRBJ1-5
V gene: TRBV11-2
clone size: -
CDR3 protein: CASSLGPGARQPQHF
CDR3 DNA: TGTGCCAGCAGCTTAGGACCTGGAGCCCGACAGCCCCAGCATTTT

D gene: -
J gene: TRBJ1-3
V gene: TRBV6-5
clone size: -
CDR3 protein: CASRAGGNTIYF
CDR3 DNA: TGTGCCAGCAGGGCTGGCGGAAACACCATATATTTT